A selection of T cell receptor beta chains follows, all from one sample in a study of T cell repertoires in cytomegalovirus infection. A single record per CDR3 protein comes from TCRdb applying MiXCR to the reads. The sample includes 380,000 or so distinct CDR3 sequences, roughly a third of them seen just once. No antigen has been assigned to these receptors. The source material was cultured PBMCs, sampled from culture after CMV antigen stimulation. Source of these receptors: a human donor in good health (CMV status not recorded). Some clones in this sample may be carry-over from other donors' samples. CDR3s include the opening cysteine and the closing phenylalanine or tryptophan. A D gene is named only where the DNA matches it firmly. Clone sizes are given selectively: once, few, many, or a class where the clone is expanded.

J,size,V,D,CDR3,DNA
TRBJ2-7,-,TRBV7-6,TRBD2,CASSSQTAGGPSEQYF,TGTGCCAGCAGCTCGCAGACAGCGGGAGGGCCTAGTGAGCAGTACTTC
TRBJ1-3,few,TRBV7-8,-,CASSWTEGSSGNTIYF,TGTGCCAGCAGCTGGACAGAGGGATCCTCTGGAAACACCATATATTTT
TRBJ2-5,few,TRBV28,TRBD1,CASSLGTELWETQYF,TGTGCCAGCAGCCTCGGGACAGAGCTTTGGGAGACCCAGTACTTC
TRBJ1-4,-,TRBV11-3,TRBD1,CASSSGQGVRKLFF,TGTGCCAGCAGCTCTGGACAGGGCGTCCGAAAACTGTTTTTT
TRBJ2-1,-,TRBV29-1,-,CSVVHNEQFF,TGCAGCGTTGTCCACAATGAGCAGTTCTTC
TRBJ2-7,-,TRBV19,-,CASSIVAGYEQYF,TGTGCCAGTAGTATTGTAGCAGGCTACGAGCAGTACTTC
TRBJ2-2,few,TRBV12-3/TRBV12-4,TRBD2,CASSPSGRYGGELFF,TGTGCCAGCAGCCCTAGCGGGAGGTATGGCGGGGAGCTGTTTTTT
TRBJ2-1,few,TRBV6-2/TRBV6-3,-,CASSYSTRDSSYNEQFF,TGTGCCAGCAGTTACTCGACAAGGGACTCATCCTACAATGAGCAGTTCTTC
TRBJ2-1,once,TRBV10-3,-,CATHGGLSYNEQFF,TGTGCCACCCACGGGGGCCTGTCCTACAATGAGCAGTTCTTC
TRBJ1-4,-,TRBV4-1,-,CASSQESVYEKLFF,TGCGCCAGCAGCCAAGAGTCTGTGTATGAAAAACTGTTTTTT
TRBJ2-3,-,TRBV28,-,CASNQGTDTQYF,TGTGCCAGCAACCAGGGGACGGATACGCAGTATTTT
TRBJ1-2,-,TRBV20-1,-,CSAREGEAYGYTF,TGCAGTGCTAGAGAGGGAGAAGCTTATGGCTACACCTTC
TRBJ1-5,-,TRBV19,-,CASIADPTGNQPQHF,TGTGCCAGTATTGCCGACCCCACGGGCAATCAGCCCCAGCATTTT
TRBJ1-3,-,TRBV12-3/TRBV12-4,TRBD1,CASRETGGNTIYF,TGTGCCAGCAGGGAGACAGGGGGAAACACCATATATTTT
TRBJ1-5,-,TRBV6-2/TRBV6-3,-,CASGPDNQPQHF,TGTGCCAGCGGCCCCGACAATCAGCCCCAGCATTTT
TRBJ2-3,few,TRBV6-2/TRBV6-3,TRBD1,CASSYERGQGFFADTQYF,TGTGCCAGCAGTTACGAACGGGGACAGGGATTTTTTGCAGATACGCAGTATTTT
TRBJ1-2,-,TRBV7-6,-,CASSLGTGGYTF,TGTGCCAGCAGCTTAGGAACCGGGGGCTACACCTTC
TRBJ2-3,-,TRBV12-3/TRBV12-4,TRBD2,CASRPSGRATDTQYF,TGTGCCAGCAGGCCCAGCGGGAGGGCCACAGATACGCAGTATTTT
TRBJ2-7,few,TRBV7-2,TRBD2,CASSRSLAGGGEQYF,TGTGCCAGCAGCCGCTCACTAGCGGGAGGAGGCGAGCAGTACTTC
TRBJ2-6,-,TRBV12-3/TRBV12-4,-,CASNSYPGWGGANVLTF,TGTGCCAGCAATTCCTACCCCGGTTGGGGTGGGGCCAACGTCCTGACTTTC
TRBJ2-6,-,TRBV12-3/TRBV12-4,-,CASILSASGANVLTF,TGTGCCAGCATCCTTAGCGCCTCTGGGGCCAACGTCCTGACTTTC
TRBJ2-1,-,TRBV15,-,CATSREGAGTSYNEQFF,TGTGCCACCAGCAGAGAGGGGGCGGGAACATCCTACAATGAGCAGTTCTTC
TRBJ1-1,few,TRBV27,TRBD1,CASRTGTEAFF,TGTGCCAGCAGGACAGGGACTGAAGCTTTCTTT
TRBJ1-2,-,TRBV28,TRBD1,CASSEQGSNYGYTF,TGTGCCAGCAGTGAACAGGGGTCTAACTATGGCTACACCTTC
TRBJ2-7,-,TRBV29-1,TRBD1,CSVLRGQGEQYF,TGCAGCGTTTTAAGGGGACAGGGCGAGCAGTACTTC
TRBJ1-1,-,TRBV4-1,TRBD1,CASSPQKGTVQNTEAFF,TGCGCCAGCAGCCCTCAAAAGGGGACAGTCCAGAACACTGAAGCTTTCTTT
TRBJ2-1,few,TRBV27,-,CASSLSIAYNEQFF,TGTGCCAGCAGTTTATCGATCGCCTACAATGAGCAGTTCTTC
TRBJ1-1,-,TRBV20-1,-,CSAPPRALNTEAFF,TGCAGTGCTCCTCCCAGGGCTTTGAACACTGAAGCTTTCTTT
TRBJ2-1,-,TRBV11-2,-,CASSLVRGTHYNEQFF,TGTGCCAGCAGCTTAGTTCGAGGGACACACTACAATGAGCAGTTCTTC